This T cell receptor beta chain was sequenced during a study of blood T cell repertoires in COVID-19. For the study at large: The United States, Italy and Spain supplied acute and convalescent COVID-19 samples. T cells, B-cell-depleted T cells, or PBMCs supplied cDNA or gDNA.

Original handling: Amplification with reference gene primers provided the estimates of nucleated cell counts. Assay used: immunoSEQ multiplex PCR; TCRdb lists only in-frame clones, some missing. V, J and clone size are taken as reported in that table, and D and trimming were inferred from the DNA itself. The profile shows about 140,000 clones, over 80% of them singletons. Germline V gives CDR1 SGHRS, CDR2 YFSETQ. CDR3 length equals 17 residues. The V gene end was trimmed by 4 bases and the J gene end by 0 bases; junction bases not matched to a gene: 13. The chain links TRBV5-1 to TRBJ2-7, with 7 bases fitting TRBD2. The sequencing sample was made of peripheral blood. The sequence derives from a woman of 80 years or more with acute or convalescent COVID-19. In nucleotides, the CDR3 is TGCGCCAGCAGCGTGGGAAGGGAGGGCAGGTTCTCCTACGAGCAGTACTTC. It specifies CASSVGREGRFSYEQYF.